This T cell receptor (beta chain) derives from a study of PD-L1 blockade in urothelial cancer. Using immunoSEQ multiplex PCR, the repertoire was profiled, and TCRdb retains in-frame clones only, with some absent. This table holds tens of thousands of clones, roughly 80% found once. Time point in this sample: pretreatment peripheral blood. Disease in patients was locally advanced or metastatic urothelial carcinoma. A total of 1 to 8 samples per patient were collected pretreatment and on-treatment. V lost 0 bases and J lost 5; bases outside the gene matches: 1. Germline V gene data show CDR1 as SGDLS and CDR2 as YYNGEE. CDR3 length: 15 residues.

The chain combines TRBV9 with TRBJ1-4, with 10 bases that match TRBD1. This receptor was taken from a man aged 65 to 85 with urothelial cancer. The source material was PBMCs, sampled around atezolizumab (anti-PD-L1) treatment. CDR3 amino acids: CASSVGGQGNEKLFF. CDR3 nucleotide sequence: TGTGCCAGCAGCGTAGGGGGACAGGGGAATGAAAAACTGTTTTTT.